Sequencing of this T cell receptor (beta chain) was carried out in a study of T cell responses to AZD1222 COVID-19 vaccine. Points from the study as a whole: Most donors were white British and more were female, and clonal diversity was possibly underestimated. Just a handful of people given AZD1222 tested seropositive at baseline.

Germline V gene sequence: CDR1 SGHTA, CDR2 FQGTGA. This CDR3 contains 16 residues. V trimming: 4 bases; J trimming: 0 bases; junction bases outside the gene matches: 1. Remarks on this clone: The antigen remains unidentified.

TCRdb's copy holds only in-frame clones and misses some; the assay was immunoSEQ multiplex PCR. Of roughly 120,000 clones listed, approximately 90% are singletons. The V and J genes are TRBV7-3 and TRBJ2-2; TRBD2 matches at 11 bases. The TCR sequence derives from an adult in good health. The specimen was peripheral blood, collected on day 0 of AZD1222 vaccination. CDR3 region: CASSWGLAANTGELFF. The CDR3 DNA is TGTGCCAGCAGCTGGGGACTAGCGGCGAACACCGGGGAGCTGTTTTTT.